This T cell receptor beta chain is drawn from a study of T cell responses to AZD1222 COVID-19 vaccine (dated by TCRdb to about 2021). Some background on the complete study: TCR sequencing was performed for over 230 trial participants, of whom 207 were given two doses of AZD1222 and roughly 25 were given two doses of MenACWY control vaccine. Trial participants were enrolled into age subgroups of 18-55, 56-69 and 70-plus years, which contained around 140, 26 and 57 TCR-sequenced participants, respectively.

CDR1 and CDR2 are read off the germline V gene as SGHRS and YFSETQ. The CDR3 contains 14 residues, cysteine and phenylalanine counted. Solely the CDR3 DNA is kept, with 42 bases framed from the first base. V and J are truncated by 0 bases and 13 bases respectively, leaving an intervening sequence of 17 bases. Regarding this clone: What this receptor recognizes is not known. Base qualities are not recorded, but no much larger clone differs from it by a single base.

Findings and caveats that apply to the study as a whole: Participants were mostly white British and included more females than males, and it was suggested by the authors that clonal diversity may have been underestimated. Spike-specific TCR breadth and depth rose significantly after two AZD1222 doses compared with day 0 and with MenACWY recipients. Epitopes outside the regions mutated in the B.1.351 and B.1.1.7 variants were reportedly recognized by nearly half of the unique spike-specific TCRs. CD4 TCRs associated with the vaccine covered the entire spike protein, and the dominant responses were in regions 160-218 and 743-854. Conclusions about previously exposed vaccinees are limited because only 6 or 7 AZD1222 recipients were SARS-CoV-2 seropositive at baseline. Because no day 14 peak-response samples were available, the repertoires could be characterized only after the peak T cell response. The 56-69-year group was small, and its depth increase did not reach significance, likely because of low power.

This sample's time point label indicates: about 28 days (+/-7) after the second vaccine dose. Because spike-specific TCR depth and breadth did not differ between the two schedules, AZD1222 recipients who got a second dose at roughly 4 weeks were pooled with those who got a second dose at roughly 12 weeks. Samples from vaccinated people were obtained from the UK trials COV001 and COV002, which included a single-blind randomized controlled phase 2/3 trial of AZD1222 (ChAdOx1 nCoV-19) in healthy adults. For TCRbeta chain sequencing, PBMC samples were collected from trial participants at day 0 and at day 28 after the second dose. The CDR3 regions of human TCRbeta chains were analyzed by immunosequencing. Concerning the study's data processing: Repertoire TCRs were matched against a reference library of SARS-CoV-2-specific TCRs generated with the MIRA antigen-specificity platform. Breadth meant the fraction of unique TCRs that were SARS-CoV-2-associated, whereas depth meant the fraction of total T cells that were SARS-CoV-2-associated. Using the MIRA data, every spike-specific TCR was mapped to the spike region that the TCR reacted to and assigned to either a CD4 or a CD8 class. Log10-transformed breadth and depth values were compared by one-way ANOVA with Sidak's multiple comparisons tests. TCRdb took over this immuneACCESS table, retaining in-frame rearrangements with V and J assigned. Such tables are incomplete; in checked studies, under half of the missing clones stem from an unresolved V gene, and the remainder is unexplained. The V and J calls and clone size were taken over from that table, and D and trimming were inferred from the DNA. This sample is represented by some 150,000 clones; over 70% of them were singletons. The leading ten clones occupy about a tenth of the sample.

Source: peripheral blood, taken 28 days after the second AZD1222 dose. The chain joins TRBV5-1 to TRBJ2-1; the D gene is perhaps TRBD1 or TRBD2, as each covers 5 bases. The TCR was taken from an adult who received the AZD1222 COVID-19 vaccine. The CDR3: CASSLAIAGTFQFF. The nucleotide sequence reads TGCGCCAGCAGCTTGGCGATCGCCGGGACCTTCCAGTTCTTC.